The rows below give T cell receptor beta chains drawn from one sample of a study of T cell repertoires in cytomegalovirus infection. TCRdb re-called the reads through MiXCR, storing one row per CDR3 protein. The sample carries 110,000 to 150,000 distinct CDR3 sequences, roughly 32% recorded once. No antigen has been identified for these receptors. The source material was CD8+ T cells from cultured PBMCs, sampled from culture after CMV antigen stimulation. Source of these receptors: a human donor in good health (CMV status not recorded). Some clones in this sample may be carry-over from other donors' samples. CDR3s include the opening cysteine and the closing phenylalanine or tryptophan. Fields, in order: clone size, V gene, D gene, J gene, CDR3 protein, CDR3 DNA. D genes are given only for firm matches. The size of a clone is reported for some rows only, either as once, few or many, or as a class for expanded clones.

clone size: many; V gene: TRBV7-6; D gene: TRBD1; J gene: TRBJ1-1; CDR3 protein: CASSLRPGGQNTEAFF; CDR3 DNA: TGTGCCAGCAGCTTAAGGCCAGGGGGTCAGAACACTGAAGCTTTCTTT
clone size: .; V gene: TRBV13; D gene: .; J gene: TRBJ1-1; CDR3 protein: CASSLGLITEAFF; CDR3 DNA: TGTGCCAGCAGCTTAGGCCTGATCACTGAAGCTTTCTTT
clone size: .; V gene: TRBV20-1; D gene: .; J gene: TRBJ1-1; CDR3 protein: CSFKFGMNTEAFF; CDR3 DNA: TGCAGCTTCAAGTTTGGTATGAACACTGAAGCTTTCTTT
clone size: many; V gene: TRBV28; D gene: .; J gene: TRBJ1-3; CDR3 protein: CASSLLMGSSGNTIYF; CDR3 DNA: TGTGCCAGCAGTTTACTAATGGGCAGCTCTGGAAACACCATATATTTT
clone size: many; V gene: TRBV7-8; D gene: TRBD1; J gene: TRBJ2-1; CDR3 protein: CASSFFTGGAYNEQFF; CDR3 DNA: TGTGCCAGCAGCTTCTTCACAGGGGGCGCATACAATGAGCAGTTCTTC
clone size: .; V gene: TRBV6-5; D gene: .; J gene: TRBJ2-2; CDR3 protein: CASSSFEKGFPANTGELFF; CDR3 DNA: TGTGCCAGCAGTTCCTTCGAGAAGGGGTTCCCCGCGAACACCGGGGAGCTGTTTTTT
clone size: .; V gene: TRBV19; D gene: .; J gene: TRBJ1-5; CDR3 protein: CASSMGTRTAGQPQHF; CDR3 DNA: TGTGCCAGTAGTATGGGTACCAGGACCGCGGGACAGCCCCAGCATTTT
clone size: .; V gene: TRBV7-8; D gene: TRBD1; J gene: TRBJ1-1; CDR3 protein: CASSFNPITGVDTEAFF; CDR3 DNA: TGTGCCAGCAGCTTTAACCCCATTACAGGGGTCGACACTGAAGCTTTCTTT
clone size: .; V gene: TRBV11-3; D gene: .; J gene: TRBJ2-1; CDR3 protein: CASSNPGTNNEQFF; CDR3 DNA: TGTGCCAGCAGTAACCCCGGGACGAACAATGAGCAGTTCTTC
clone size: few; V gene: TRBV27; D gene: .; J gene: TRBJ2-7; CDR3 protein: CASSSLPASIQAEQYF; CDR3 DNA: TGTGCCAGCAGTTCATTGCCAGCGAGCATTCAAGCCGAGCAGTACTTC
clone size: few; V gene: TRBV4-1; D gene: TRBD1; J gene: TRBJ1-1; CDR3 protein: CASSPRAGGLGTEAFF; CDR3 DNA: TGCGCCAGCAGCCCCCGGGCAGGGGGCCTGGGCACTGAAGCTTTCTTT
clone size: .; V gene: TRBV20-1; D gene: .; J gene: TRBJ2-5; CDR3 protein: CSAMDPGGQETQYF; CDR3 DNA: TGCAGTGCTATGGACCCTGGGGGCCAAGAGACCCAGTACTTC
clone size: .; V gene: TRBV4-2; D gene: .; J gene: TRBJ2-7; CDR3 protein: CASSQEGLEQYF; CDR3 DNA: TGTGCCAGCAGCCAAGAAGGGCTCGAGCAGTACTTC
clone size: .; V gene: TRBV14; D gene: TRBD2; J gene: TRBJ2-3; CDR3 protein: CASSQDGGAEDTQYF; CDR3 DNA: TGTGCCAGCAGCCAAGACGGGGGGGCCGAAGATACGCAGTATTTT
clone size: .; V gene: TRBV6-6; D gene: .; J gene: TRBJ1-1; CDR3 protein: CASSYSGETPAFF; CDR3 DNA: TGTGCCAGCAGTTACTCGGGGGAAACCCCAGCTTTCTTT
clone size: .; V gene: TRBV5-1; D gene: .; J gene: TRBJ1-6; CDR3 protein: CASQQGMDYSPLHF; CDR3 DNA: TGCGCCAGCCAACAGGGCATGGACTATTCACCCCTCCACTTT
clone size: .; V gene: TRBV7-6; D gene: .; J gene: TRBJ2-7; CDR3 protein: CASSLDTEPKNSYEQYF; CDR3 DNA: TGTGCCAGCAGCTTAGACACAGAACCCAAAAACTCCTACGAGCAGTACTTC